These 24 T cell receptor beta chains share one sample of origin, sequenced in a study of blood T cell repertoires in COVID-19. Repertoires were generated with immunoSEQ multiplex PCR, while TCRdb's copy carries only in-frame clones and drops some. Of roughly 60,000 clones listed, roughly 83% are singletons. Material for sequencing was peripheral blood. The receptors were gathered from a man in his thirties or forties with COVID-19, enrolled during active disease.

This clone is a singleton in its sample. The CDR3 here is CASREASGRGNYGYTF. CDR3 nucleotides: TGCGCCAGCAGGGAGGCATCGGGCAGGGGAAACTATGGCTACACCTTC. The chain carries TRBV5-1 and TRBJ1-2; D may be TRBD1 (6 bases). This CDR3 comprises 16 residues. Per the germline V gene, CDR1 is SGHRS and CDR2 is YFSETQ. The ends were cut back, 5 bases at V and 2 bases at J, with 19 bases in the middle.

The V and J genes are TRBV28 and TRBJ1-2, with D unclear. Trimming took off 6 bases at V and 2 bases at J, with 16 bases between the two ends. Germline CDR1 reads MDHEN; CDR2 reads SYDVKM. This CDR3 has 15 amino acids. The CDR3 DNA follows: TGTGCCAGCAGAGGAGAGGGCAAGGGAAACTATGGCTACACCTTC. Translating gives CASRGEGKGNYGYTF.

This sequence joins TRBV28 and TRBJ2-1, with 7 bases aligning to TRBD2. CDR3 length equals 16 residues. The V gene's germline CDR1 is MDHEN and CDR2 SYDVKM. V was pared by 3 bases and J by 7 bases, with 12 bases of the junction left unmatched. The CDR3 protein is CASSFAGDLLGNEQFF. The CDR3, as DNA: TGTGCCAGCAGTTTCGCGGGAGATCTCCTTGGGAATGAGCAGTTCTTC.

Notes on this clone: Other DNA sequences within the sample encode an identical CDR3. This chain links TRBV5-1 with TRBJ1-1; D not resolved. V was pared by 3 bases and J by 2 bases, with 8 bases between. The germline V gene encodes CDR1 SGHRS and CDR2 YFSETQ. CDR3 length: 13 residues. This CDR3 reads CASSYQENTEAFF. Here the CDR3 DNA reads TGCGCCAGCAGCTATCAGGAAAACACTGAAGCTTTCTTT.

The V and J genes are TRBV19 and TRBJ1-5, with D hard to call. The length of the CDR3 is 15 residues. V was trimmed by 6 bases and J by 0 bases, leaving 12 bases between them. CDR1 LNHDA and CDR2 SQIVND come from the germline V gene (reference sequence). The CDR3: CASSFRGDSNQPQHF. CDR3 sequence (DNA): TGTGCCAGTAGCTTCCGGGGAGATAGCAATCAGCCCCAGCATTTT.

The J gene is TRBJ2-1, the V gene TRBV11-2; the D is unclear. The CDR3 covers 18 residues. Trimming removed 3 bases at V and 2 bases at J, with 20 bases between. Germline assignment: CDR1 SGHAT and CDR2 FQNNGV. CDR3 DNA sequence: TGTGCCAGCAGCTTTCGAATTGTTCGCGGAGAAACCTACAATGAGCAGTTCTTC. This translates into CASSFRIVRGETYNEQFF.

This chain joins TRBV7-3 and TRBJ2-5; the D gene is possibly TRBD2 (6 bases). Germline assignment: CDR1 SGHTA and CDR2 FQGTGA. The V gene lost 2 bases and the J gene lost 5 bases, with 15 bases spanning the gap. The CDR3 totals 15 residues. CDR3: CASSLGSGRMETQYF. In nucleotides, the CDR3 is TGTGCCAGCAGCTTAGGTAGCGGTAGGATGGAGACCCAGTACTTC.

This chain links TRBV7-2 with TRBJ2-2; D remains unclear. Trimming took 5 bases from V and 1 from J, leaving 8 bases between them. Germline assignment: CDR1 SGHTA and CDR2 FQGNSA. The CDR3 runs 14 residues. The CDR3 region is CASSLGGNTGELFF. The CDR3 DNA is TGTGCCAGCAGCCTTGGCGGGAACACCGGGGAGCTGTTTTTT.

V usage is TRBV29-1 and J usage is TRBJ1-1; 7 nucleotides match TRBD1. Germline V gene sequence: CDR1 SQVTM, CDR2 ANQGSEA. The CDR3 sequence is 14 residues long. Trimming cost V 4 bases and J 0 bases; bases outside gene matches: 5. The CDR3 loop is CSVAAGGLNTEAFF. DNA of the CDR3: TGCAGCGTTGCTGCAGGGGGATTGAACACTGAAGCTTTCTTT. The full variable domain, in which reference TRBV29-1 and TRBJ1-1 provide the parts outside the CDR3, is SAVISQKPSRDICQRGTSLTIQCQVDSQVTMMFWYRQQPGQSLTLIATANQGSEATYESGFVIDKFPISRPNLTFSTLTVSNMSPEDSSIYLCSVAAGGLNTEAFFGQGTRLTVV.

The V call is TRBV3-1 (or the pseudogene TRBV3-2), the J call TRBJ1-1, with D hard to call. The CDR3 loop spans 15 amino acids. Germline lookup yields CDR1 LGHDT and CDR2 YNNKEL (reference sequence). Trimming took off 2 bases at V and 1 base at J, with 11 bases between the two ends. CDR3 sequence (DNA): TGTGCCAGCAGCCAAATGGAAGCGGAGAACACTGAAGCTTTCTTT. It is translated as CASSQMEAENTEAFF.

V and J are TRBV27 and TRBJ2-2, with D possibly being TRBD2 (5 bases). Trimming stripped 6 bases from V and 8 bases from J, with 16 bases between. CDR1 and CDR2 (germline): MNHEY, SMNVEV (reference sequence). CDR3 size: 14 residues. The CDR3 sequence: CASSLSGPGGELFF. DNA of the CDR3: TGTGCCAGCAGCTTGAGCGGACCTGGGGGGGAGCTGTTTTTT.

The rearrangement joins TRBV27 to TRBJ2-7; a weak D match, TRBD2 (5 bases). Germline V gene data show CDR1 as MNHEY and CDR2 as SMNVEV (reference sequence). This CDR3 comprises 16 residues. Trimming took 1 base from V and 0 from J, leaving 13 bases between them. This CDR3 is CASSLLRGSTSYEQYF. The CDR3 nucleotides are TGTGCCAGCAGTTTATTACGGGGTAGTACCTCCTACGAGCAGTACTTC.

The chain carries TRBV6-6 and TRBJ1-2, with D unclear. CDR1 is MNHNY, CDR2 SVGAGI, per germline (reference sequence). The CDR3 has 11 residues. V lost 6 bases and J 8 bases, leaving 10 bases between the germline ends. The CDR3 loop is CASSEGYGYTF. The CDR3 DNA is TGTGCCAGCAGCGAGGGATACGGCTACACCTTC.

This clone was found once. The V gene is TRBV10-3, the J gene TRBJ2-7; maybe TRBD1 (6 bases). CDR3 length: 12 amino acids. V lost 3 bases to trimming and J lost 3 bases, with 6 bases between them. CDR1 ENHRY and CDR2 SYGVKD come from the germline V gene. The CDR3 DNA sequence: TGTGCCATCAGTGACAGGGGCTACGAGCAGTACTTC. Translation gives CAISDRGYEQYF.

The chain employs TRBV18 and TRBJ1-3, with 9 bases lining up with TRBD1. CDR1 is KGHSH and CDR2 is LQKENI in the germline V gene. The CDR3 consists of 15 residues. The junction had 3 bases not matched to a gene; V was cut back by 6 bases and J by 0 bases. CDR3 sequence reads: CASSRDRDSGNTIYF. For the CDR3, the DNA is TGTGCCAGCTCCCGGGACAGGGACTCTGGAAACACCATATATTTT.

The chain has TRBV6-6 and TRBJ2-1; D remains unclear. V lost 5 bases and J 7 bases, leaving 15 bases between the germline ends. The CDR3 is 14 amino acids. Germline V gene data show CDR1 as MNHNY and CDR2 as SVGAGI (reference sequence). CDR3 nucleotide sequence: TGTGCCAGCAGTGATATCGGGTCTTGGAATGAGCAGTTCTTC. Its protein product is CASSDIGSWNEQFF.

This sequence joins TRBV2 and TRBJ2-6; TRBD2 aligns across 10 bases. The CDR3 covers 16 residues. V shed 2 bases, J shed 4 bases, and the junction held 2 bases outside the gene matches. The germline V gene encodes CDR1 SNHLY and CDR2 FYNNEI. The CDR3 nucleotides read TGTGCCAGCAGTGAAAGCGGGGGGGCCGGGGCCAACGTCCTGACTTTC. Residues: CASSESGGAGANVLTF.

CDR3 sequence: CASSLSGLGGDTQYF. CDR3 DNA: TGCGCCAGCAGCTTGTCCGGACTAGGTGGGGATACGCAGTATTTT. The chain joins TRBV5-1 to TRBJ2-3; the match to TRBD2 covers 7 bases. V was pared by 1 base and J by 6 bases, with 8 bases of the junction left unmatched. This CDR3 comprises 15 residues. The germline V gene encodes CDR1 SGHRS and CDR2 YFSETQ.

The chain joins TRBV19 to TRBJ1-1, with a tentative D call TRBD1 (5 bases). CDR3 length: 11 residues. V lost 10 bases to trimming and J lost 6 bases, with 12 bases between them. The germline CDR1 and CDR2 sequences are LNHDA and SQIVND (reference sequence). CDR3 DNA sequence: TGTGCCACTATTGACAGCGCTGAAGCTTTCTTT. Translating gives CATIDSAEAFF. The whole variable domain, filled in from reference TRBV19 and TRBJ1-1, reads DGGITQSPKYLFRKEGQNVTLSCEQNLNHDAMYWYRQDPGQGLRLIYYSQIVNDFQKGDIAEGYSVSREKKESFPLTVTSAQKNPTAFYLCATIDSAEAFFGQGTRLTVV.

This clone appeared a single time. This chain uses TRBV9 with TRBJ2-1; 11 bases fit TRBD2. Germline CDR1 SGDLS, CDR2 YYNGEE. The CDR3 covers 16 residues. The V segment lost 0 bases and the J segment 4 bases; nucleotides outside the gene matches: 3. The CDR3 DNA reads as TGTGCCAGCAGCGTAGGGGTAGCGGGAGGGTACAATGAGCAGTTCTTC. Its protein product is CASSVGVAGGYNEQFF.

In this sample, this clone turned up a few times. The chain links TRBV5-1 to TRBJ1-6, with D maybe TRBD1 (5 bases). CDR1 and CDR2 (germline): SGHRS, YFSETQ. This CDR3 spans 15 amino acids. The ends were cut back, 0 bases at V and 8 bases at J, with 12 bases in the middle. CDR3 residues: CASSLAGAGDSPLHF. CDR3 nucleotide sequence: TGCGCCAGCAGCTTGGCTGGGGCTGGGGATTCACCCCTCCACTTT. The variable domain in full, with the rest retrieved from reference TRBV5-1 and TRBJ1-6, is KAGVTQTPRYLIKTRGQQVTLSCSPISGHRSVSWYQQTPGQGLQFLFEYFSETQRNKGNFPGRFSGRQFSNSRSEMNVSTLELGDSALYLCASSLAGAGDSPLHFGNGTRLTVT.

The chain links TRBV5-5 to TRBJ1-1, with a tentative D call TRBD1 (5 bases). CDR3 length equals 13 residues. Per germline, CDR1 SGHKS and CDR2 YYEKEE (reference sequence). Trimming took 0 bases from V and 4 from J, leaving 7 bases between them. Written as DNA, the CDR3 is TGTGCCAGCAGCTTGGTCAGGGCCACTGAAGCTTTCTTT. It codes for CASSLVRATEAFF.

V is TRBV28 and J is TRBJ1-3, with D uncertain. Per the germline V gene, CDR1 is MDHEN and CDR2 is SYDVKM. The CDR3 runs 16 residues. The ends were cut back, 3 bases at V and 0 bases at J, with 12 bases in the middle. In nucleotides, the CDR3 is TGTGCCAGCAGTTTTTGGGCCGCTTCCTCTGGAAACACCATATATTTT. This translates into CASSFWAASSGNTIYF.

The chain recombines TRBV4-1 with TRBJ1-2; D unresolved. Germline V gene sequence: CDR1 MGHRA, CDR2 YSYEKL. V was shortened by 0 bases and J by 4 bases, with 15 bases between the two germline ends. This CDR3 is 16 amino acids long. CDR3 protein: CASSQDPAQISYGYTF. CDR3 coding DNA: TGCGCCAGCAGCCAAGATCCCGCACAGATCAGCTATGGCTACACCTTC.